These 30 T cell receptor beta chains were all obtained from the same sample, sequenced in a study of blood T cell repertoires in COVID-19. Sequenced by immunoSEQ multiplex PCR; TCRdb stores in-frame clones only, minus some. The sample contains around 82,000 clones, around 89% of which appear only once. Specimen: peripheral blood. The origin of the receptors is a man between 70 and 80 years old with active or convalescent COVID-19.

The V call is TRBV10-3, the J call TRBJ1-5; D not certain. Germline V lookup: CDR1 ENHRY, CDR2 SYGVKD. Trimming removed 8 bases from V and 5 bases from J, with 13 bases in between. This CDR3 comprises 13 residues. The CDR3 coding sequence is TGTGCCATCTCCGAGGATGGGTATCAGCCCCAGCATTTT. It is translated as CAISEDGYQPQHF.

The chain uses TRBV28 and TRBJ1-2; TRBD1 is a possible D gene (6 bases). Trimming cost V 1 base and J 8 bases, with 14 bases left between them. This CDR3 comprises 14 residues. Germline V gene data show CDR1 as MDHEN and CDR2 as SYDVKM. CDR3 sequence reads: CASSLSGHNVGYTF. The CDR3 coding sequence is TGTGCCAGCAGTTTATCGGGACACAATGTCGGCTACACCTTC.

The genes are TRBV2 and TRBJ2-1; maybe TRBD1 (6 bases). The CDR3 contains 18 residues. Trimming stripped 1 base from V and 3 bases from J, with 19 bases between. In germline, CDR1 is SNHLY, CDR2 FYNNEI. CDR3 sequence: CASSEEVQGWGYYNEQFF. The CDR3 nucleotides are TGTGCCAGCAGTGAAGAGGTCCAGGGGTGGGGGTACTACAATGAGCAGTTCTTC.

The rearrangement links TRBV5-1 to TRBJ1-4; a possible D gene is TRBD1 (6 bases). The CDR3 has 16 amino acids. Trimming took off 3 bases at V and 4 bases at J, with 16 bases between the two ends. CDR1 is SGHRS, CDR2 YFSETQ, per germline. The CDR3 nucleotides read TGCGCCAGCAGCTCCCAGGGAGGGGGGATTAATGAAAAACTGTTTTTT. This encodes CASSSQGGGINEKLFF.

J is TRBJ1-1 and V is TRBV19; 9 bases fit TRBD1. The CDR3 spans 14 residues. With V trimmed by 6 bases and J by 4 bases, 6 bases remained unmatched. Per the germline V gene, CDR1 is LNHDA and CDR2 is SQIVND (reference sequence). The CDR3 DNA sequence: TGTGCCAGTAGCAGGACAGGGGCAGGCACTGAAGCTTTCTTT. Protein product: CASSRTGAGTEAFF.

The CDR3 region is CASSVQQGAHQPQHF. Here the CDR3 DNA reads TGTGCCAGCAGCGTCCAACAGGGGGCCCATCAGCCCCAGCATTTT. The chain uses TRBV7-2 and TRBJ1-5; 9 nucleotides match TRBD1. V dropped 5 bases and J dropped 5; count of bases not matched to a gene: 7. The germline gives CDR1 SGHTA, CDR2 FQGNSA. The CDR3 consists of 15 residues.

The rearrangement links TRBV5-1 to TRBJ2-7; D remains ambiguous. This CDR3 spans 13 amino acids. V gave up 0 bases and J gave up 3 bases, with 7 bases separating them. Germline V gives CDR1 SGHRS, CDR2 YFSETQ. For the CDR3, the DNA is TGCGCCAGCAGCTTGGCCGAGAGCTACGAGCAGTACTTC. As protein: CASSLAESYEQYF. The complete variable domain, with remaining parts taken from reference TRBV5-1 and TRBJ2-7, reads KAGVTQTPRYLIKTRGQQVTLSCSPISGHRSVSWYQQTPGQGLQFLFEYFSETQRNKGNFPGRFSGRQFSNSRSEMNVSTLELGDSALYLCASSLAESYEQYFGPGTRLTVT.

The rearrangement joins TRBV5-1 to TRBJ2-2, with 7 bases lining up with TRBD1. The J segment lost 1 base and the V segment lost 3 bases, leaving 0 bases of the junction unmatched. CDR1 and CDR2 from the germline V gene are SGHRS and YFSETQ. This CDR3 comprises 14 residues. The CDR3 here is CASSWDRNTGELFF. The DNA of the CDR3 is TGCGCCAGCAGCTGGGACAGGAACACCGGGGAGCTGTTTTTT.

The V call is TRBV27, the J call TRBJ2-7, with 8 bases that match TRBD1. V was clipped by 3 bases and J by 4 bases; unmatched bases: 5. Germline V gene sequence: CDR1 MNHEY, CDR2 SMNVEV (reference sequence). This CDR3 is 14 amino acids long. The CDR3 spells CASSFSRGQYEQYF. The DNA for the CDR3 is TGTGCCAGCAGTTTTAGCAGGGGGCAATACGAGCAGTACTTC.

The chain combines TRBV12-5 with TRBJ1-2; D gene uncertain. Germline V lookup: CDR1 LGHNT, CDR2 FRNRAP. Trimming stripped 7 bases from V and 7 bases from J, with 16 bases between. The CDR3 is 13 amino acids. The CDR3 loop reads CASVRDKGPGYTF. The DNA of the CDR3 is TGTGCTAGTGTCCGAGACAAAGGCCCTGGCTACACCTTC.

J is TRBJ1-1 and V is TRBV2, with 7 bases fitting TRBD1. Germline CDR1 reads SNHLY; CDR2 reads FYNNEI. The ends lost 4 bases at V and 6 bases at J; junction bases unmatched: 8. This CDR3 contains 14 residues. The CDR3 reads CASSASSGGSEAFF. CDR3 nucleotide sequence: TGTGCCAGCAGTGCCAGCTCAGGGGGGTCTGAAGCTTTCTTT.

The chain is built from TRBV12-3 or TRBV12-4 and TRBJ2-7, with a possible D match to TRBD2 (6 bases). V was pared by 3 bases and J by 6 bases, with 12 bases between. This CDR3 contains 13 residues. Written as DNA, the CDR3 is TGTGCCAGCAGTTTGATGGCGGGGACCGAGCAGTACTTC. Its protein product is CASSLMAGTEQYF.

V usage is TRBV27 and J usage is TRBJ2-7; 8 bases line up with TRBD1. The CDR3 sequence is 14 residues long. Trimming at V came to 5 bases and at J to 3 bases, leaving 6 bases not matched to a gene. The germline gives CDR1 MNHEY, CDR2 SMNVEV (reference sequence). The DNA of the CDR3 is TGTGCCAGCAGTCGACTCGGACAGGGCTACGAGCAGTACTTC. Residues: CASSRLGQGYEQYF.

This clone has just one count. The chain couples TRBV3-1 (or the pseudogene TRBV3-2) to TRBJ2-5; 9 nucleotides align to TRBD1. The CDR3 sequence is 19 residues long. After removal of 0 bases from V and 4 bases from J, the junction contained 15 bases not matched to a gene. The germline V gene encodes CDR1 LGHDT and CDR2 YNNKEL (reference sequence). CDR3 DNA sequence: TGTGCCAGCAGCCAAGATCTCCGGGCGACAGGGGGAAGGGGAGAGACCCAGTACTTC. Protein: CASSQDLRATGGRGETQYF.

V usage is TRBV2 and J usage is TRBJ1-4; TRBD1 aligns across 11 bases. Germline CDR1 reads SNHLY; CDR2 reads FYNNEI. The trim removed 7 bases at V and 8 bases at J, leaving 3 bases unmatched. This CDR3 is 13 amino acids long. The CDR3, as DNA: TGTGCCAGCAATAGGGACAGGGGGGAAAAACTGTTTTTT. Amino acids: CASNRDRGEKLFF. Combining the CDR3 with reference TRBV2 and TRBJ1-4 gives the whole variable domain EPEVTQTPSHQVTQMGQEVILRCVPISNHLYFYWYRQILGQKVEFLVSFYNNEISEKSEIFDDQFSVERPDGSNFTLKIRSTKLEDSAMYFCASNRDRGEKLFFGSGTQLSVL.

This chain joins TRBV6-1 and TRBJ1-1; D is unresolved. The V gene's germline CDR1 is MNHNS and CDR2 SASEGT. The CDR3 is 15 amino acids. The V end lost 0 bases, the J end lost 0 bases, and 8 bases lay between the germline ends. The CDR3 reads CASSEAAGLNTEAFF. CDR3 DNA sequence: TGTGCCAGCAGTGAAGCAGCCGGGTTGAACACTGAAGCTTTCTTT.

The chain couples TRBV19 to TRBJ1-3; unclear D gene. Germline CDR1 and CDR2: LNHDA and SQIVND (reference sequence). V was cut by 5 bases and J by 0 bases, with 14 bases left in between. This CDR3 region has 16 residues. CDR3 sequence (DNA): TGTGCCAGTAGTGCACGGACCGGGATCTCTGGAAACACCATATATTTT. Amino acid sequence: CASSARTGISGNTIYF.

This clone came up a few times. This sequence joins TRBV7-9 and TRBJ2-3, with 9 bases that match TRBD2. Unmatched junction bases numbered 5, after V lost 1 base and J lost 6 bases. This CDR3 region has 15 residues. The germline V gene encodes CDR1 SEHNR and CDR2 FQNEAQ (reference sequence). CDR3 DNA sequence: TGTGCCAGCAGCTTAGTTGTAGCGGGGGTGGATACGCAGTATTTT. Translated: CASSLVVAGVDTQYF.

V is TRBV10-3 and J is TRBJ2-1; D is perhaps TRBD1 (6 bases). This CDR3 is built from 16 residues. Germline V gene data show CDR1 as ENHRY and CDR2 as SYGVKD. Trimming took off 2 bases at V and 6 bases at J, with 17 bases between the two ends. The CDR3 reads CAISEPWGRASNEQFF. The CDR3 DNA sequence: TGTGCCATCAGTGAGCCCTGGGGGCGGGCCTCCAATGAGCAGTTCTTC.

The rearrangement joins TRBV2 to TRBJ1-1; D gene ambiguous. The CDR3 has 11 residues. The germline V and J ends were trimmed by 4 bases and 8 bases, with 8 bases remaining between them. Germline CDR1 is SNHLY and CDR2 is FYNNEI. DNA for the CDR3: TGTGCCAGCAGTGTATCGGGGGAAGCTTTCTTT. Translated: CASSVSGEAFF.

This chain uses TRBV3-1 (or the pseudogene TRBV3-2) with TRBJ1-1; TRBD1 matches at 9 bases. With V trimmed by 4 bases and J by 5 bases, 8 bases remained unmatched. The length of the CDR3 is 15 residues. CDR1 LGHDT and CDR2 YNNKEL come from the germline V gene (reference sequence). The CDR3 DNA sequence: TGTGCCAGCAGCCTACGGGACAGGGATGGGACTGAAGCTTTCTTT. It encodes CASSLRDRDGTEAFF.

This chain joins TRBV7-2 and TRBJ1-5; D might be TRBD1 (5 bases). The CDR3 consists of 15 residues. Germline V CDR1 and CDR2: SGHTA, FQGNSA. With 2 bases removed from V and 3 bases from J, the gap between germline ends came to 11 bases. CDR3 nucleotides: TGTGCCAGCAGCTTAAGGATGGGGCCCAATCAGCCCCAGCATTTT. Translated: CASSLRMGPNQPQHF.

This clone has only one observation. The genes are TRBV18 and TRBJ1-5; D is perhaps TRBD1 (6 bases). The germline CDR1 and CDR2 sequences are KGHSH and LQKENI. CDR3 length: 13 amino acids. V was clipped by 6 bases and J by 4 bases, with 10 bases between them. The CDR3 region has the DNA TGTGCCAGCTCCCCAGACAGGAATCAGCCCCAGCATTTT. This encodes CASSPDRNQPQHF. Together with reference TRBV18 and TRBJ1-5, the CDR3 gives the full variable domain: NAGVMQNPRHLVRRRGQEARLRCSPMKGHSHVYWYRQLPEEGLKFMVYLQKENIIDESGMPKERFSAEFPKEGPSILRIQQVVRGDSAAYFCASSPDRNQPQHFGDGTRLSIL.

V and J are TRBV5-1 and TRBJ1-2, with TRBD1 as a possible D gene (5 bases). The CDR3 is 14 residues long. Germline V gene sequence: CDR1 SGHRS, CDR2 YFSETQ. V was pared by 0 bases and J by 3 bases, with 9 bases between. The CDR3 DNA reads TGCGCCAGCAGCTTGGTAGCCAGGGACTATGGCTACACCTTC. Translated, it gives CASSLVARDYGYTF.

The chain joins TRBV12-3 or TRBV12-4 to TRBJ2-5; D is possibly TRBD2 (6 bases). The CDR3 consists of 11 residues. Between the trimmed V and J ends, which lost 5 bases and 9 bases, there was a span of 10 bases. The CDR3 coding sequence is TGTGCCAGCAGTGAACCGGGGGCCCAGTACTTC. This translates into CASSEPGAQYF.

This chain joins TRBV7-9 and TRBJ1-6; D gene ambiguous. The CDR3 contains 12 residues. V gave up 5 bases and J gave up 11 bases, with 10 bases separating them. Germline V gives CDR1 SEHNR, CDR2 FQNEAQ (reference sequence). DNA of the CDR3: TGTGCCAGCAGCCATGAAACGGCACCCCTCCACTTT. Translating it yields CASSHETAPLHF.

The chain employs TRBV19 and TRBJ2-1; the D gene is possibly TRBD1 (6 bases). Trimming removed 3 bases at V and 7 bases at J, with 13 bases between. The CDR3 has 14 residues. CDR1 and CDR2 (germline): LNHDA, SQIVND (reference sequence). The CDR3 DNA follows: TGTGCCAGTAGTATTCGACGTACAGGGAATGAGCAGTTCTTC. It codes for CASSIRRTGNEQFF.

The chain recombines TRBV7-2 with TRBJ2-1, with D perhaps matching TRBD1 (6 bases). Trimming stripped 5 bases from V and 4 bases from J, with 18 bases between. Germline CDR1 and CDR2: SGHTA and FQGNSA. The CDR3 extends over 16 amino acids. The CDR3 bases are TGTGCCAGCAGCCCCACCGGGACACATACATACAATGAGCAGTTCTTC. Amino acids: CASSPTGTHTYNEQFF.

The chain uses TRBV12-3 or TRBV12-4 and TRBJ1-2; unclear D gene. The CDR3 runs 12 residues. Between the trimmed V and J ends, which lost 3 bases and 5 bases, there was a span of 7 bases. The CDR3 spells CASSLEGYGYTF. The CDR3, as DNA: TGTGCCAGCAGTTTGGAGGGATATGGCTACACCTTC.

The chain links TRBV3-1 (or the pseudogene TRBV3-2) to TRBJ2-5; 14 bases fit TRBD2. Germline V lookup: CDR1 LGHDT, CDR2 YNNKEL (reference sequence). This CDR3 spans 16 amino acids. Trimming at V came to 4 bases and at J to 5 bases, leaving 6 bases not matched to a gene. The CDR3 protein is CASSRRTSGGRETQYF. CDR3 in DNA: TGTGCCAGCAGCCGCCGGACTAGCGGGGGGCGGGAGACCCAGTACTTC.